Presented here are 7 T cell receptor beta chains from one specimen sequenced in a study of identical twins. One entry per CDR3 protein, called by TCRdb with MiXCR from the 5' RACE reads. The sample consists of roughly 690,000 distinct CDR3 sequences, 5.5% to 6.5% of them appearing once. Sequenced sample: naive T cells sorted from blood. Receptors originate from a man aged 18 to 29 in good health.

This clonotype was seen a handful of times. The V call is TRBV20-1, the J call TRBJ2-1; 7 bases line up with TRBD1. Germline CDR1 is DFQATT and CDR2 is SNEGSKA (reference sequence). The CDR3 is made up of 15 amino acids. With 4 bases clipped from V and 4 bases from J, the junction kept 10 bases outside the gene matches. The CDR3 DNA sequence: TGCAGTGCTACGCCAATCGGACAGGTATACAATGAGCAGTTCTTC. This encodes CSATPIGQVYNEQFF.

This clonotype has only a few counts. J is TRBJ2-7 and V is TRBV19, with TRBD1 matching over 9 bases. The germline V gene has CDR1 LNHDA and CDR2 SQIVND (reference sequence). The CDR3 has 15 amino acids. J was trimmed by 6 bases and V by 9 bases; bases with no gene match: 15. CDR3 nucleotides: TGTGCCAGAAAACTCACGGGACAGGGAAAGGGCGAGCAGTACTTC. Encoded protein: CARKLTGQGKGEQYF.

This clonotype appeared many times. V gene TRBV10-3 combines with J gene TRBJ2-3; the match to TRBD2 covers 8 bases. V gave up 2 bases and J gave up 0 bases; unmatched junction bases: 1. Germline loops: CDR1 ENHRY, CDR2 SYGVKD. The CDR3 spans 15 residues. CDR3 sequence reads: CAISETSGSTDTQYF. CDR3 coding DNA: TGTGCCATCAGTGAGACTAGCGGAAGCACAGATACGCAGTATTTT.

The genes are TRBV5-1 and TRBJ2-5; 8 positions match TRBD2. The V gene's germline CDR1 is SGHRS and CDR2 YFSETQ. CDR3 length equals 13 residues. The junction had 4 bases not matched to a gene; V was cut back by 6 bases and J by 3 bases. The CDR3 DNA follows: TGCGCCAGCACTCAGCGGGAGAAAGAGACCCAGTACTTC. Its protein product is CASTQREKETQYF.

This clonotype was counted many times. The rearrangement uses TRBV27 and TRBJ2-5; D not resolved. This CDR3 comprises 14 residues. V was trimmed by 5 bases and J by 5 bases, leaving 15 bases between them. Germline V gene lookup returns CDR1 MNHEY and CDR2 SMNVEV (reference sequence). CDR3 amino acids: CASSPGTVRETQYF. The CDR3 region has the DNA TGTGCCAGCAGTCCCGGCACGGTCCGGGAGACCCAGTACTTC.

The J gene is TRBJ2-1, the V gene TRBV7-9; 9 bases match TRBD2. V shed 2 bases and J 6 bases; nucleotides not matched to a gene: 5. The CDR3 runs to 15 residues. The germline gives CDR1 SEHNR, CDR2 FQNEAQ (reference sequence). The CDR3 DNA reads TGTGCCAGCAGCTTAACTGCGGGAGGGTTCAATGAGCAGTTCTTC. Translating it yields CASSLTAGGFNEQFF.

This clonotype was recorded many times. The chain joins TRBV12-3 or TRBV12-4 to TRBJ2-7; D remains unclear. The CDR3 has 14 residues. Deletions cut 0 bases from V and 3 bases from J, with 9 bases between. CDR3 in DNA: TGTGCCAGCAGTTTAGCGGGCCGATACTACGAGCAGTACTTC. It specifies CASSLAGRYYEQYF.